The 22 T cell receptor beta chains given below trace back to one sample, sequenced in a study of T cell responses to AZD1222 COVID-19 vaccine. The table came from immunoSEQ multiplex PCR; TCRdb's copy has only in-frame clones and leaves some out. This table has some 170,000 clones, over 85% appearing once. The sequencing used peripheral blood, collected on day 0 of AZD1222 vaccination. Source of these receptors: an adult in good health.

The chain employs TRBV6-5 and TRBJ1-1; 7 bases match TRBD1. The CDR3 extends over 14 amino acids. The germline V gene encodes CDR1 MNHEY and CDR2 SVGAGI. V shed 7 bases, J shed 3 bases, and the junction held 8 bases outside the gene matches. CDR3 nucleotide sequence: TGTGCCAGCATAAGAGACAGGGCGGACACTGAAGCTTTCTTT. Translating it yields CASIRDRADTEAFF.

The CDR3 loop is CRGEGTEAFF. Written as DNA, the CDR3 is TGCAGGGGGGAGGGCACTGAAGCTTTCTTT. The V call is TRBV20-1, the J call TRBJ1-1; the D gene is possibly TRBD1 (5 bases). The CDR3 contains 10 residues. Germline V gives CDR1 DFQATT, CDR2 SNEGSKA (reference sequence).

V and J are TRBV5-6 and TRBJ1-6; no clear D gene. The CDR3 covers 16 residues. The germline V gene encodes CDR1 SGHDT and CDR2 YYEEEE. V was cut by 4 bases and J by 3 bases, with 14 bases left in between. CDR3 coding DNA: TGTGCCAGCAGCGAGGACCCGACGGGCTATAATTCACCCCTCCACTTT. Amino acids: CASSEDPTGYNSPLHF. The variable domain in full, with the rest retrieved from reference TRBV5-6 and TRBJ1-6, is DAGVTQSPTHLIKTRGQQVTLRCSPKSGHDTVSWYQQALGQGPQFIFQYYEEEERQRGNFPDRFSGHQFPNYSSELNVNALLLGDSALYLCASSEDPTGYNSPLHFGNGTRLTVT.

As DNA, the CDR3 is TGCGCCAGCAGCCGGACAGACCCCACTGAAGCTTTCTTT. Protein sequence: CASSRTDPTEAFF. This chain connects TRBV5-1 to TRBJ1-1, with a possible D match to TRBD1 (6 bases). CDR3 size: 13 residues. Per the germline V gene, CDR1 is SGHRS and CDR2 is YFSETQ. The ends were cut back, 4 bases at V and 4 bases at J, with 11 bases in the middle.

The rearrangement uses TRBV6-4 and TRBJ1-5; 8 bases match TRBD1. V lost 3 bases and J lost 2; bases outside the gene matches: 3. Per the germline V gene, CDR1 is MRHNA and CDR2 is SNTAGT. The CDR3 totals 15 residues. The CDR3 here is CASSEETGGNQPQHF. The CDR3 region has the DNA TGTGCCAGCAGTGAGGAGACAGGGGGCAATCAGCCCCAGCATTTT.

V gene TRBV30 combines with J gene TRBJ2-1, with 11 bases identical to TRBD2. Per germline, CDR1 GTSNPN and CDR2 SVGIG (reference sequence). Losses at the gene ends were 2 bases for V and 8 bases for J; bases not matched to a gene: 5. The CDR3 is 14 amino acids. DNA of the CDR3: TGTGCCTGGAGTACCTTAGCGGGGGGGCATGAGCAGTTCTTC. Protein product: CAWSTLAGGHEQFF.

The J gene is TRBJ2-3, the V gene TRBV6-5, with 7 bases that match TRBD1. V lost 7 bases to trimming and J lost 4 bases; unmatched junction nucleotides: 8. The CDR3 consists of 14 residues. Per the germline V gene, CDR1 is MNHEY and CDR2 is SVGAGI. CDR3 sequence (DNA): TGTGCCAGCATCGACCGGGACAGAGCAGATACGCAGTATTTT. Protein: CASIDRDRADTQYF.

In regard to this clone: The sample has other DNA sequences that encode this CDR3 too. The chain uses TRBV6-5 and TRBJ2-7; D is ambiguous. V was shortened by 0 bases and J by 4 bases, with 7 bases between the two germline ends. The V gene's germline CDR1 is MNHEY and CDR2 SVGAGI. The CDR3 loop spans 13 amino acids. In DNA form, the CDR3 reads TGTGCCAGCAGTTACTCAGGCCCATACGAGCAGTACTTC. Its protein is CASSYSGPYEQYF.

This chain links TRBV6-5 with TRBJ1-1, with 7 bases fitting TRBD1. The CDR3 sequence is 14 residues long. Losses at the gene ends were 6 bases for V and 1 base for J; bases not matched to a gene: 5. The germline CDR1 and CDR2 sequences are MNHEY and SVGAGI. CDR3: CASRTGASNTEAFF. CDR3 bases: TGTGCCAGCAGAACAGGGGCCTCGAACACTGAAGCTTTCTTT.

The chain employs TRBV18 and TRBJ2-2; 7 nucleotides align to TRBD1. The trim removed 3 bases at V and 0 bases at J, leaving 4 bases unmatched. CDR3 length: 16 amino acids. Germline values: CDR1 KGHSH, CDR2 LQKENI. In nucleotides, the CDR3 is TGTGCCAGCTCACCTCCGGGACAGCCGAACACCGGGGAGCTGTTTTTT. Amino acids: CASSPPGQPNTGELFF.

The rearrangement joins TRBV6-5 to TRBJ2-2, with TRBD1 identical over 8 bases. CDR1 and CDR2 from the germline V gene are MNHEY and SVGAGI. This CDR3 spans 15 amino acids. V lost 2 bases, J lost 4 bases, and 3 bases stayed unmatched. The CDR3 spells CASSYMTGVTGELFF. CDR3 bases: TGTGCCAGCAGTTACATGACAGGGGTCACCGGGGAGCTGTTTTTT.

The chain recombines TRBV11-2 with TRBJ1-4; 8 bases fit TRBD1. Trimming removed 1 base from V and 8 bases from J; junction bases left unmatched: 3. Germline CDR1 reads SGHAT; CDR2 reads FQNNGV. This CDR3 is built from 14 residues. The CDR3 sequence is CASSLGQGREKLFF. In DNA, the CDR3 is TGTGCCAGCAGCTTAGGACAGGGGAGGGAAAAACTGTTTTTT.

The V call is TRBV15, the J call TRBJ1-2; possibly TRBD1 for D (5 bases). V lost 5 bases, J lost 2 bases, and 12 bases lay in between. CDR3 length: 14 residues. Germline values: CDR1 LNHNV, CDR2 YYDKDF (reference sequence). CDR3 sequence: CATSSRPGNYGYTF. The CDR3 nucleotides read TGTGCCACCAGCTCCCGCCCAGGGAACTATGGCTACACCTTC. Variable domain in full (rest from reference TRBV15 and TRBJ1-2): DAMVIQNPRYQVTQFGKPVTLSCSQTLNHNVMYWYQQKSSQAPKLLFHYYDKDFNNEADTPDNFQSRRPNTSFCFLDIRSPGLGDTAMYLCATSSRPGNYGYTFGSGTRLTVV.

This clone was detected once. The V and J genes are TRBV14 and TRBJ2-3; possible D gene TRBD2, 6 bases. CDR1 and CDR2 (germline): SGHDN, FVKESK. The CDR3 has 14 amino acids. V lost 5 bases, J lost 6 bases, and 15 bases lay in between. CDR3 sequence reads: CASSVWGGGDTQYF. DNA for the CDR3: TGTGCCAGCAGCGTTTGGGGAGGTGGCGATACGCAGTATTTT.

The chain has TRBV15 and TRBJ2-1; 8 positions match TRBD2. Germline CDR1 LNHNV, CDR2 YYDKDF (reference sequence). The length of the CDR3 is 16 residues. V dropped 3 bases and J dropped 3; count of bases not matched to a gene: 7. DNA for the CDR3: TGTGCCACCAGCAGGTCGGGACTAGTAAACTACAATGAGCAGTTCTTC. Translation: CATSRSGLVNYNEQFF.

The rearrangement uses TRBV29-1 and TRBJ1-1; unclear D gene. There are 12 residues in the CDR3. V gave up 5 bases and J gave up 5 bases, with 12 bases separating them. Looked up from germline, CDR1 is SQVTM and CDR2 is ANQGSEA. The CDR3 region has the DNA TGCAGCGTTTCCCTTTGGCAGACTGAAGCTTTCTTT. This encodes CSVSLWQTEAFF.

The chain carries TRBV2 and TRBJ2-1; TRBD2 agrees at 12 bases. Germline assignment: CDR1 SNHLY and CDR2 FYNNEI. V lost 4 bases and J lost 8; bases outside the gene matches: 6. The CDR3 is 15 residues long. The CDR3 region is CASSGTLAGGDEQFF. The CDR3 bases are TGTGCCAGCAGTGGGACTCTAGCGGGAGGGGATGAGCAGTTCTTC.

V usage is TRBV2 and J usage is TRBJ2-3, with TRBD2 identical over 10 bases. Germline CDR1 SNHLY, CDR2 FYNNEI. The V segment lost 8 bases and the J segment 1 base; nucleotides outside the gene matches: 6. This CDR3 is 15 amino acids long. This CDR3 reads CASAGTSERTDTQYF. The CDR3 region has the DNA TGTGCCAGCGCTGGGACTAGCGAGCGCACAGATACGCAGTATTTT.

The CDR3 nucleotides read TGTGCCAGCAGTGACGCAGCGGGAGAGGGGAATGAGCAGTTCTTC. It is translated as CASSDAAGEGNEQFF. The chain couples TRBV6-4 to TRBJ2-1, with 8 bases fitting TRBD2. The CDR3 length is 15 residues. Germline V gives CDR1 MRHNA, CDR2 SNTAGT. Germline trimming cut 2 bases from V and 7 bases from J; bases unmatched to any gene: 7.

This clone was seen more than once but under ten times. The chain couples TRBV7-9 to TRBJ2-5; D not certain. Trimming cost V 5 bases and J 0 bases, with 10 bases left between them. Germline V gene sequence: CDR1 SEHNR, CDR2 FQNEAQ (reference sequence). There are 14 residues in the CDR3. The CDR3 region has the DNA TGTGCCAGCAGCGATTCGATGTACCAAGAGACCCAGTACTTC. It yields the protein CASSDSMYQETQYF.

Worth noting for this clone: One end of the junction does not line up with germline, which may come from a read error. The gene calls are TRBV3-1 (or the pseudogene TRBV3-2) and TRBJ2-7; 7 bases line up with TRBD1. Germline V CDR1 and CDR2: LGHDT, YNNKEL (reference sequence). The CDR3 sequence is 12 residues long. The CDR3 here is CANSPYRGEQYF. CDR3 DNA: TGTGCCAACAGCCCGTACAGGGGCGAGCAGTACTTC.

The CDR3 spells CASSLSRQGRETQYF. DNA for the CDR3: TGTGCCAGCAGCTTATCACGACAGGGGCGGGAGACCCAGTACTTC. V usage is TRBV7-2 and J usage is TRBJ2-5; 8 positions match TRBD1. V shed 2 bases, J shed 5 bases, and the junction held 7 bases outside the gene matches. The CDR3 covers 15 residues. CDR1 is SGHTA and CDR2 is FQGNSA in the germline V gene.